This TCR beta chain is from a study of human T cells and chemical hapten exposure (dated by TCRdb to 2020 to 2022). As for the study more broadly: For sensitization, 2% DPC in acetone was applied to a roughly 2 cm by roughly 2 cm area of upper inner arm skin. Patients additionally received weekly therapeutic DPC doses to the scalp throughout the roughly 24-week study period. Patch testing was performed on the upper back with Finn chambers containing 0.01% DPC, and the patch tests were scored after 6 days according to International Contact Dermatitis Research Group standards. Most of the patients in the cohort were female, and the cohort covered alopecia areata with under or over 50% scalp involvement, alopecia totalis and alopecia universalis. The libraries were sequenced as a pool, and the TCR yield per sample differed mostly because of small variations in library volumes within the pool. This study followed changes in the peripheral blood TCR repertoire in vivo during primary and secondary sensitization of alopecia patients to the hapten diphenylcyclopropenone (DPC). Blood samples were taken from patients before sensitization (week 0) and then at 2, 6 and about 24 weeks after DPC sensitization. Blood for TCR sequencing was provided by twenty-nine alopecia patients at one to four time points (pre-sensitization, 2, 6 and 24 weeks). Beyond this particular receptor, the publication reports: Alopecia, a presumed autoimmune disease, was present in all patients, so the immune response of the patients might differ from that of healthy individuals. Patch test score was positively correlated with the number of PT1 expanded TCRs, with significance at thresholds 8, 16 and 32 but not at 4. Repeated subsampling changed both the strength of the expansion versus patch-test correlation and the threshold at which that correlation became significant. DPC sensitization did not change the number of TCRs with a frequency above 1 in 1000, and there was no evidence of changes in global repertoire structure. Significantly more large CDR3 similarity clusters were formed by expanded TCRs than by pre-sensitization or healthy control sets, consistent with antigen-driven responses.

Receptor amplification or capture employed RACE. Instrument used: NextSeq 500. During library preparation, unique molecular identifiers were attached to individual cDNA molecules so that TCRs could be counted in a quantitative, reproducible way. Both TCR alpha and TCR beta chains were sequenced from each blood RNA sample. The paper's data handling went like this. The median number of TCRs per sample was around 100,000, ranging from about 23,224 to 690,600. V, J and CDR3 annotation of the TCR reads was performed with the Decombinator software suite. To make PS versus PT1 abundance plots, every sample was subsampled to the same number of TCRs (28,000). TCRs were defined as expanded if absent before sensitization and observed at least eight times at the 2-week time point. Using fastp at Q25 and MiXCR, TCRdb reprocessed the public reads and kept productive beta chains. Entries that share a CDR3 protein sequence are merged under the most common genes and DNA. Here the V and J calls rest on TCRdb's processing, not on the authors' analysis. The sample contains about 340,000 distinct CDR3 sequences, roughly 6.9% of them found a single time. Approximately 8% of the sample comes from the top ten.

Sample time point, as interpreted from the label and publication: patch test 1, 2 weeks after DPC sensitization. Interpreted using the paper, the treatment or condition label stands for: therapeutic diphenylcyclopropenone sensitization with weekly scalp DPC. At every patch-test visit, the blood draw took place before the patch test was put on. Patients were eligible if aged 18 to 70, diagnosed with alopecia and judged suitable for DPC therapy, and pregnant patients were excluded. Total RNA was isolated from unfractionated whole blood collected in Tempus Blood RNA tubes. The table lists this clonotype with many counts. Which antigen it targets is not known. No per-base quality is available; no much larger clone lies one base away. The sequencing here drew on whole blood, taken in connection with sensitization to the hapten diphenylcyclopropenone (DPC). The TCR sequence derives from a woman aged 18-29 years with alopecia areata. Some clones in this sample may be carry-over from other donors' samples.

The nucleotide sequence reads TGTGCCAGCAGCCCACGGGAAGAGGGAGGCGAGCAGTACTTC. This codes for CASSPREEGGEQYF. The sequence is built from TRBV7-9 and TRBJ2-7; a weak D assignment points to TRBD2 (6 bases agree). The V end loses 5 bases and the J end loses 6 bases, and a stretch of 17 bases separates them. Taken from cysteine to phenylalanine, the CDR3 has 14 residues. The entry retains the CDR3 DNA only, 42 bases that are in frame from base 1. The CDR1 and CDR2 encoded by the germline V gene (reference sequence) are SEHNR and FQNEAQ.